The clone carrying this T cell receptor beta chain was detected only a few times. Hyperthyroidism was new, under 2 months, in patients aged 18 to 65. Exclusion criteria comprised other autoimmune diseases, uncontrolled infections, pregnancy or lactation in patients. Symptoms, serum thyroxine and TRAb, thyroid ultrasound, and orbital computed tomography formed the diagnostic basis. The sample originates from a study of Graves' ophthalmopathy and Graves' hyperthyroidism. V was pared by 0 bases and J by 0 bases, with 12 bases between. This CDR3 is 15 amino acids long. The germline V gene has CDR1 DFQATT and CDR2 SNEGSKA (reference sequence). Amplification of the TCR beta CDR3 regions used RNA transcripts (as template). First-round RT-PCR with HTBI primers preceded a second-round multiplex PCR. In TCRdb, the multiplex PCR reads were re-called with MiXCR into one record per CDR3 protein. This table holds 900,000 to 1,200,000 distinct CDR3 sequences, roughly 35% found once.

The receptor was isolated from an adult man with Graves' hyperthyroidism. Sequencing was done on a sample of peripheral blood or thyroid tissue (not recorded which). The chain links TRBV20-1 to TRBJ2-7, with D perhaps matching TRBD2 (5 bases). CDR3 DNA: TGCAGTGCTAGAGATGGGAGAAAGAGCTCCTACGAGCAGTACTTC. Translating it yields CSARDGRKSSYEQYF.